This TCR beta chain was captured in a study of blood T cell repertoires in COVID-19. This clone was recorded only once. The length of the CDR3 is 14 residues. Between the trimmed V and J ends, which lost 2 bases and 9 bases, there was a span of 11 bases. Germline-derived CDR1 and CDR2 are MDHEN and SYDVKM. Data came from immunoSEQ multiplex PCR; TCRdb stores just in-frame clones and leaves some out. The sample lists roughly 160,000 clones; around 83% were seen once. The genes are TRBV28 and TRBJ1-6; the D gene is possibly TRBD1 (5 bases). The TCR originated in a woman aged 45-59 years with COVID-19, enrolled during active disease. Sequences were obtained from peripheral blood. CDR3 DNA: TGTGCCAGCAGTTTAAGTCAGGGAGGTTCACCCCTCCACTTT. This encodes CASSLSQGGSPLHF.